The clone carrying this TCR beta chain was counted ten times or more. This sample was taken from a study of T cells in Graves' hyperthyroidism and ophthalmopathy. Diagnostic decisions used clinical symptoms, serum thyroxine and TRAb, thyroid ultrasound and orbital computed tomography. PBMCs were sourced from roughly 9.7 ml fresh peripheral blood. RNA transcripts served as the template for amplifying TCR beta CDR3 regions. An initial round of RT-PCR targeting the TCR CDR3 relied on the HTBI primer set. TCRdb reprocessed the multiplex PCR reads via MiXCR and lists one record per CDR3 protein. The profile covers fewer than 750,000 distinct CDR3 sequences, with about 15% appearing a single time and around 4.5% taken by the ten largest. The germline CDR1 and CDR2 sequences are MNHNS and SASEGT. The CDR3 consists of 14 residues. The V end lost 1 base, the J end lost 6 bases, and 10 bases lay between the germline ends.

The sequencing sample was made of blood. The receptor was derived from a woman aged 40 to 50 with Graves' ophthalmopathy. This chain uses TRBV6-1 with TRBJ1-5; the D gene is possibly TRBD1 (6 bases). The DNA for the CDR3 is TGTGCCAGCAGTGAAGACAGGGTGGGTCAGCCCCAGCATTTT. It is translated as CASSEDRVGQPQHF.